This record looks at one TCR beta chain sequence and its context. What it recognizes is unknown. This sample was included in a study of cytomegalovirus exposure and HLA in healthy donors. Study-level background: A preliminary data release comprised 80 million to 95 million unique TCRs obtained from HLA-typed donors.

PCR was performed using 60 Vbeta and 13 Jbeta primers. The assay was immunoSEQ multiplex PCR, and TCRdb's table has in-frame clones only and misses some. The sample consists of under 150,000 clones, roughly 88% of them appearing once. Study-level findings and limits: Solely CMV serostatus was available to characterize immune exposure. In a later analysis, V- and J-gene trimming of beta chains associated with a DCLRE1C missense variant, replicated independently.

Germline CDR1 and CDR2: LNHDA and SQIVND (reference sequence). V dropped 0 bases and J dropped 10 bases, with 9 bases sitting between them. This CDR3 is built from 12 residues. This clonotype was sampled from a man in his fifties in good health and CMV-seronegative. Sequenced: PBMCs. The chain joins TRBV19 to TRBJ1-1; D not certain. CDR3 in amino acids: CASSIDNYGAFF. The CDR3 nucleotides read TGTGCCAGTAGTATAGATAACTACGGAGCTTTCTTT.